Listed here are 9 T cell receptor beta chains from one sample, sequenced in a study of PD-1 blockade in classical Hodgkin lymphoma. All patients relapsed after autologous stem cell transplantation, and brentuximab vedotin exposure varied. Produced via immunoSEQ multiplex PCR; TCRdb's table is partial and in-frame only. The sample has approximately 44,000 clones, under 75% seen once. Specimen: peripheral blood mononuclear cells (PBMCs), collected at baseline. The receptors were sampled from a human donor with classical Hodgkin lymphoma.

The chain employs TRBV18 and TRBJ2-7; TRBD1 matches 11 bases. The germline gives CDR1 KGHSH, CDR2 LQKENI. With V trimmed by 6 bases and J by 4 bases, 8 bases remained unmatched. The CDR3 length is 15 residues. The CDR3 protein is CASSFSGTGGYEQYF. The DNA of the CDR3 is TGTGCCAGCTCTTTCTCCGGGACAGGGGGATACGAGCAGTACTTC.

This chain uses TRBV13 with TRBJ1-1; no clear D gene. Trimming cost V 1 base and J 4 bases, with 10 bases left between them. Germline V gene sequence: CDR1 PRHDT, CDR2 FYEKMQ (reference sequence). The CDR3 totals 14 residues. CDR3 sequence reads: CASSLVRSFTEAFF. The DNA for the CDR3 is TGTGCCAGCAGCTTAGTCCGGTCTTTCACTGAAGCTTTCTTT.

V usage is TRBV6-6 and J usage is TRBJ1-6; a possible D gene is TRBD1 (6 bases). Trimming pared 2 bases from V and 10 bases from J, leaving 15 bases between. Germline V gene data show CDR1 as MNHNY and CDR2 as SVGAGI (reference sequence). CDR3 size: 15 residues. The chain's CDR3 is CASSYRGGGGSPLHF. As DNA, the CDR3 is TGTGCCAGCAGTTACCGGGGAGGGGGGGGATCACCCCTCCACTTT.

The V and J genes are TRBV28 and TRBJ2-5; 7 nucleotides align to TRBD1. The CDR3 has 18 amino acids. V lost 3 bases and J lost 3; bases outside the gene matches: 16. Germline-derived CDR1 and CDR2 are MDHEN and SYDVKM. CDR3: CASSLGPTGEFAEETQYF. The CDR3 bases are TGTGCCAGCAGTTTGGGTCCCACAGGGGAATTCGCCGAAGAGACCCAGTACTTC.

The J gene is TRBJ1-5, the V gene TRBV7-9; the D is unclear. The CDR3 totals 15 residues. CDR1 is SEHNR, CDR2 FQNEAQ, per germline (reference sequence). Trimming took 1 base from V and 1 from J, leaving 8 bases between them. In DNA form, the CDR3 reads TGTGCCAGCAGCTTAGGTCTCCCCAGCAATCAGCCCCAGCATTTT. It yields the protein CASSLGLPSNQPQHF.

This clone was seen only a few times. This rearrangement joins TRBV19 to TRBJ1-2, with D possibly being TRBD1 (5 bases). The CDR3 is 14 amino acids. Trimming stripped 8 bases from V and 0 bases from J, with 13 bases between. Germline CDR1 and CDR2: LNHDA and SQIVND (reference sequence). CDR3 loop: CASEGPFPNYGYTF. DNA of the CDR3: TGTGCCAGTGAGGGACCGTTCCCTAACTATGGCTACACCTTC.

J is TRBJ1-6 and V is TRBV25-1; perhaps TRBD1 as D (6 bases). The CDR3 totals 14 residues. In germline, CDR1 is MGHDK, CDR2 SYGVNS. With 2 bases removed from V and 6 bases from J, the gap between germline ends came to 8 bases. The CDR3 sequence is CASSELDSNSPLHF. DNA for the CDR3: TGTGCCAGCAGTGAACTGGACAGTAATTCACCCCTCCACTTT.

V gene TRBV6-4 combines with J gene TRBJ1-5, with unresolved D. The CDR3 contains 13 residues. CDR1 is MRHNA, CDR2 SNTAGT, per germline. The V end lost 3 bases, the J end lost 5 bases, and 8 bases lay between the germline ends. The CDR3 region is CASSEDGYQPQHF. As DNA, the CDR3 is TGTGCCAGCAGTGAGGACGGTTATCAGCCCCAGCATTTT.

The DNA of the CDR3 is TGTGCCAGCAGCCAAGGGGGACAGTCCTACGAGCAGTACTTC. Encoded protein: CASSQGGQSYEQYF. The chain employs TRBV4-2 and TRBJ2-7, with 7 bases aligning to TRBD1. Trimming cost V 1 base and J 1 base; bases outside gene matches: 1. CDR1 is LGHNA, CDR2 YNFKEQ, per germline. This CDR3 region has 14 residues.